The TCR beta chain described here comes from a study of cytomegalovirus exposure and HLA in healthy donors. The PCR employed 60 Vbeta primers together with 13 Jbeta primers. The repertoire was sequenced with immunoSEQ multiplex PCR; TCRdb's copy has only in-frame clones and lacks some. The top ten hold 6.2% of the sample, which has about 36,000 clones, 45% to 55% seen once. Study-level findings and limits: TCR beta sequences reportedly predicted most subjects' HLA-A and HLA-B alleles accurately.

As for this clone: Its target is not known.

The V and J ends lost 0 bases and 0 bases respectively, with 7 bases between them. CDR1 and CDR2 (germline): SGHRS, YFSETQ. This CDR3 is 14 amino acids long. The chain is built from TRBV5-1 and TRBJ2-7; D ambiguous. The sequence came from a woman in her thirties or forties in good health and CMV-seropositive. Sequences were obtained from PBMCs. The CDR3 coding sequence is TGCGCCAGCAGCTTGGGTAGGAGCTCCTACGAGCAGTACTTC. Protein product: CASSLGRSSYEQYF. Variable domain in full (rest from reference TRBV5-1 and TRBJ2-7): KAGVTQTPRYLIKTRGQQVTLSCSPISGHRSVSWYQQTPGQGLQFLFEYFSETQRNKGNFPGRFSGRQFSNSRSEMNVSTLELGDSALYLCASSLGRSSYEQYFGPGTRLTVT.